The 18 T cell receptor beta chains below come from one sample, sequenced in a study of shared clonotypes between healthy human individuals. The protocol was immunoSEQ multiplex PCR, while the TCRdb copy is restricted to in-frame clones and leaves out a portion. The repertoire holds about 2.3 million clones, just under 95% seen once, with 0.3% to 0.45% in the top ten. The sequenced sample was naive CD4+ T cells from PBMCs. As for subset: CD45RA+ positively selected. The receptors were sampled from a man between 18 and 35 years old in good health. Some clones in this sample may be carry-over from other donors' samples.

The gene calls are TRBV5-1 and TRBJ1-3; possibly TRBD1 for D (6 bases). Trimming shortened V by 5 bases and J by 0 bases, and 18 bases separated the two germline ends. CDR1 SGHRS and CDR2 YFSETQ come from the germline V gene. The CDR3 totals 17 residues. Written as DNA, the CDR3 is TGCGCCAGCAGTCCGCTCGACAGGACGAGCTCTGGAAACACCATATATTTT. Amino acids: CASSPLDRTSSGNTIYF.

Concerning this clone itself: The sample contains more than one DNA sequence encoding this CDR3. This chain joins TRBV9 and TRBJ2-2; D ambiguous. Per germline, CDR1 SGDLS and CDR2 YYNGEE. Trimming shortened V by 0 bases and J by 0 bases, and 3 bases separated the two germline ends. The CDR3 runs 14 residues. The CDR3 sequence is CASSVGPNTGELFF. The CDR3 nucleotides are TGTGCCAGCAGCGTAGGGCCGAACACCGGGGAGCTGTTTTTT.

DNA of the CDR3: TGTGCCACCCACTCGGACAGGGGGATCGGCAATCAGCCCCAGCATTTT. Translating it yields CATHSDRGIGNQPQHF. The chain links TRBV28 to TRBJ1-5; 10 bases map to TRBD1. J gave up 2 bases and V 10 bases, and 11 bases lay outside the gene matches. From germline, CDR1 is MDHEN and CDR2 SYDVKM. The CDR3 totals 16 residues. Filled out from reference TRBV28 and TRBJ1-5, the complete variable domain reads DVKVTQSSRYLVKRTGEKVFLECVQDMDHENMFWYRQDPGLGLRLIYFSYDVKMKEKGDIPEGYSVSREKKERFSLILESASTNQTSMYLCATHSDRGIGNQPQHFGDGTRLSIL.

This chain connects TRBV18 to TRBJ2-1; 8 bases are shared with TRBD2. Germline values: CDR1 KGHSH, CDR2 LQKENI. This CDR3 has 18 amino acids. J gave up 5 bases and V 6 bases, and 18 bases lay outside the gene matches. The CDR3 is CASSPRPPVAGGHNEQFF. The CDR3 bases are TGTGCCAGCTCCCCCAGGCCCCCAGTGGCGGGAGGCCACAATGAGCAGTTCTTC.

The rearrangement uses TRBV27 and TRBJ1-6; D is possibly TRBD1 (6 bases). V gave up 0 bases and J gave up 2 bases, with 8 bases separating them. This CDR3 comprises 16 residues. In germline, CDR1 is MNHEY, CDR2 SMNVEV (reference sequence). DNA of the CDR3: TGTGCCAGCAGTTTATCTGGGGGCCCCTATAATTCACCCCTCCACTTT. Amino acid sequence: CASSLSGGPYNSPLHF.

This chain joins TRBV18 and TRBJ1-2; D gene unclear. With 2 bases removed from V and 5 bases from J, the gap between germline ends came to 12 bases. The CDR3 extends over 14 amino acids. From germline, CDR1 is KGHSH and CDR2 LQKENI. In DNA form, the CDR3 reads TGTGCCAGCTCACCATCTTCCTTTTTATATGGCTACACCTTC. Its protein is CASSPSSFLYGYTF. The full variable domain, completed using reference TRBV18 and TRBJ1-2, is NAGVMQNPRHLVRRRGQEARLRCSPMKGHSHVYWYRQLPEEGLKFMVYLQKENIIDESGMPKERFSAEFPKEGPSILRIQQVVRGDSAAYFCASSPSSFLYGYTFGSGTRLTVV.

V and J are TRBV7-2 and TRBJ2-7; D not resolved. Germline V gene sequence: CDR1 SGHTA, CDR2 FQGNSA. Trimming cost V 1 base and J 4 bases, with 8 bases left between them. The CDR3 totals 13 residues. Here the CDR3 DNA reads TGTGCCAGCAGCTTAGAACGGGCGTACGAGCAGTACTTC. It encodes CASSLERAYEQYF.

The CDR3 sequence: CASRTGGSGNEQFF. The CDR3 coding sequence is TGTGCCAGCAGGACAGGGGGCAGCGGCAATGAGCAGTTCTTC. The chain uses TRBV28 and TRBJ2-1; 10 bases map to TRBD1. Trimming took 6 bases from V and 6 from J; bases not matched to a gene: 5. The CDR3 is 14 amino acids. Germline CDR1 is MDHEN and CDR2 is SYDVKM. Combining the CDR3 with reference TRBV28 and TRBJ2-1 gives the whole variable domain DVKVTQSSRYLVKRTGEKVFLECVQDMDHENMFWYRQDPGLGLRLIYFSYDVKMKEKGDIPEGYSVSREKKERFSLILESASTNQTSMYLCASRTGGSGNEQFFGPGTRLTVL.

The chain has TRBV28 and TRBJ2-1; D possibly uses TRBD1 or TRBD2 (5 bases each). The CDR3 loop spans 14 amino acids. Trimming took off 5 bases at V and 14 bases at J, with 22 bases between the two ends. Looked up from germline, CDR1 is MDHEN and CDR2 is SYDVKM. CDR3 protein: CASSHGDPAGLKFF. The CDR3, as DNA: TGTGCCAGCAGTCACGGGGACCCCGCAGGGTTGAAGTTCTTC.

The V and J genes are TRBV11-2 and TRBJ1-3; unclear D gene. The germline V gene has CDR1 SGHAT and CDR2 FQNNGV. The ends were cut back, 6 bases at V and 0 bases at J, with 9 bases in the middle. The length of the CDR3 is 14 residues. The CDR3 loop reads CASRTGASGNTIYF. The CDR3 nucleotides are TGTGCCAGCAGGACGGGAGCCTCTGGAAACACCATATATTTT.

The chain is built from TRBV2 and TRBJ2-3, with D possibly being TRBD1 (5 bases). This CDR3 has 13 residues. Germline-derived CDR1 and CDR2 are SNHLY and FYNNEI. With 1 base removed from V and 12 bases from J, the gap between germline ends came to 14 bases. The CDR3 sequence: CASSEGQLSAQYF. In nucleotides, the CDR3 is TGTGCCAGCAGTGAAGGACAGCTATCCGCCCAGTATTTT.

The chain employs TRBV6-5 and TRBJ2-1; no reliable D call. The CDR3 loop spans 15 amino acids. CDR1 is MNHEY, CDR2 SVGAGI, per germline. V was pared by 6 bases and J by 0 bases, with 12 bases between. CDR3 amino acids: CASRTQASSYNEQFF. CDR3 DNA sequence: TGTGCCAGCAGAACTCAGGCCAGCTCCTACAATGAGCAGTTCTTC.

The CDR3 bases are TGTGCCAGCAGCGTAGCTCCCGCTACCGAGACCCAGTACTTC. The encoded protein is CASSVAPATETQYF. V is TRBV9 and J is TRBJ2-5; D is ambiguous. CDR1 and CDR2 from the germline V gene are SGDLS and YYNGEE. The CDR3 totals 14 residues. Trimming removed 0 bases at V and 5 bases at J, with 11 bases between.

V usage is TRBV7-3 and J usage is TRBJ2-2; perhaps TRBD1 as D (5 bases). The CDR3 extends over 16 amino acids. Deletions cut 2 bases from V and 6 bases from J, with 16 bases between. Germline V gives CDR1 SGHTA, CDR2 FQGTGA. For the CDR3, the DNA is TGTGCCAGCAGCTTATTAGGGTGGGGCAGTCCCGGGGAGCTGTTTTTT. It specifies CASSLLGWGSPGELFF.

The chain links TRBV6-6 to TRBJ1-2, with 9 bases aligning to TRBD1. The junction had 7 bases not matched to a gene; V was cut back by 6 bases and J by 5 bases. Germline V lookup: CDR1 MNHNY, CDR2 SVGAGI (reference sequence). The CDR3 runs 14 residues. In DNA form, the CDR3 reads TGTGCCAGCAGCCCCCGGACAGGGGAGTATGGCTACACCTTC. Amino acids: CASSPRTGEYGYTF.

The chain carries TRBV6-4 and TRBJ1-1; D might be TRBD1 (6 bases). This CDR3 region has 15 residues. CDR1 is MRHNA, CDR2 SNTAGT, per germline. V was trimmed by 8 bases and J by 1 base, leaving 17 bases between them. CDR3: CASDRDIRPNTEAFF. The CDR3 region has the DNA TGTGCCAGCGACCGGGACATACGACCGAACACTGAAGCTTTCTTT.

With respect to this clone: The same CDR3 can be traced to other DNA sequences in this sample. The chain is built from TRBV29-1 and TRBJ1-2; 8 bases fit TRBD1. CDR1 is SQVTM, CDR2 ANQGSEA, per germline. Germline trimming cut 4 bases from V and 8 bases from J; bases unmatched to any gene: 6. The CDR3 totals 12 residues. The DNA for the CDR3 is TGCAGCGTTGTGCAGGGGGCGGAAGGCTACACCTTC. The encoded protein is CSVVQGAEGYTF.

The chain uses TRBV19 and TRBJ1-1; 7 nucleotides line up with TRBD1. The CDR3 runs to 14 residues. Trimming removed 5 bases from V and 4 bases from J; junction bases left unmatched: 7. Per germline, CDR1 LNHDA and CDR2 SQIVND (reference sequence). CDR3 loop: CASSPRQGGTEAFF. CDR3 bases: TGTGCCAGTAGTCCCCGACAGGGAGGCACTGAAGCTTTCTTT.